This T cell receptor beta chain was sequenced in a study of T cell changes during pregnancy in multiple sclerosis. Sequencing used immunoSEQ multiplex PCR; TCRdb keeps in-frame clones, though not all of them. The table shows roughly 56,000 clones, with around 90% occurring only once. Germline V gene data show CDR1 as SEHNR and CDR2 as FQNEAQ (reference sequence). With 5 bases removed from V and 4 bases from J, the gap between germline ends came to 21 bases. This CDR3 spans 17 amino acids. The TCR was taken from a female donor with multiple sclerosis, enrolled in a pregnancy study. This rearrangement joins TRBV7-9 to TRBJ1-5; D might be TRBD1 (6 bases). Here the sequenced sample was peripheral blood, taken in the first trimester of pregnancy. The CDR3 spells CASSLPVWTDENQPQHF. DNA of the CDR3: TGTGCCAGCAGCCTACCCGTTTGGACAGATGAAAATCAGCCCCAGCATTTT. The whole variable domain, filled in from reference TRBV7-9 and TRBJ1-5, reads DTGVSQNPRHKITKRGQNVTFRCDPISEHNRLYWYRQTLGQGPEFLTYFQNEAQLEKSRLLSDRFSAERPKGSFSTLEIQRTEQGDSAMYLCASSLPVWTDENQPQHFGDGTRLSIL.